This T cell receptor (beta chain) stems from a study of immune evolution from preneoplasia to lung adenocarcinoma. Resections took place in Japan or China from the mid-2010s to the late 2010s. Histologic diagnosis was independently verified by two lung pathologists. TCRdb's table, derived via immunoSEQ multiplex PCR, lists solely in-frame clones and lacks some. Seen here are 3,500 to 5,000 clones, 79% observed once, and the top ten hold 29%. Trimming took 2 bases from V and 0 from J, leaving 6 bases between them. Germline CDR1 is SGDLS and CDR2 is YYNGEE. The CDR3 is made up of 13 amino acids. The V and J genes are TRBV9 and TRBJ2-7; D uncertain. The sequencing sample was made of FFPE invasive lung adenocarcinoma tissue. The TCR was taken from a person between 35 and 65 years old with lung adenocarcinoma. Some clones in this sample may be carry-over from other donors' samples. CDR3 residues: CASSVSSSYEQYF. The CDR3 coding sequence is TGTGCCAGCAGCGTTAGCAGCTCCTACGAGCAGTACTTC.